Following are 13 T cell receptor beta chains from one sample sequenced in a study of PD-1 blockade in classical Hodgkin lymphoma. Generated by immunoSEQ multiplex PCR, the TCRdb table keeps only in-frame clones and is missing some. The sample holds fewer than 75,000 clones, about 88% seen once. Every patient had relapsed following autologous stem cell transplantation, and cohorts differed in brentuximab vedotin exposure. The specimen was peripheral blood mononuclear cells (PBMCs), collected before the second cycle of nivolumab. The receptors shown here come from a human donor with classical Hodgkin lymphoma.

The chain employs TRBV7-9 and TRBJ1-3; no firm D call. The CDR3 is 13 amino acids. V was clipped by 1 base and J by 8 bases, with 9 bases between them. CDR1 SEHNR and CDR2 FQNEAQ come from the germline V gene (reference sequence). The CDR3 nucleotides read TGTGCCAGCAGCTTAGAATATGGGGACACCATATATTTT. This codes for CASSLEYGDTIYF.

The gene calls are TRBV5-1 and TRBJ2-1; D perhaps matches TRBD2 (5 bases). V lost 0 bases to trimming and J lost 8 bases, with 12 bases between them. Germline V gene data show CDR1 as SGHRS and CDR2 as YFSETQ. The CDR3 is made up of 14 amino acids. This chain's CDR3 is CASSLGAGSDEQFF. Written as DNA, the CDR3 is TGCGCCAGCAGCTTGGGGGCGGGTAGCGATGAGCAGTTCTTC.

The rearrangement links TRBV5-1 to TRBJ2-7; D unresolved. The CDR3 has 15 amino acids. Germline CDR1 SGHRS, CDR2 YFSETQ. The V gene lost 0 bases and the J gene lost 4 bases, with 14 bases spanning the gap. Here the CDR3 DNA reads TGCGCCAGCAGCTTGGAATCGCCATCGGCATACGAGCAGTACTTC. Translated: CASSLESPSAYEQYF.

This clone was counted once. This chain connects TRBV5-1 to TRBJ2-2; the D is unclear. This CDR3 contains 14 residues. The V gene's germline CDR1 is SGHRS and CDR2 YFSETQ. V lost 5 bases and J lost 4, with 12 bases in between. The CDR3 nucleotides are TGCGCCAGCAGTTTGATCCCAGTCACCGGGGAGCTGTTTTTT. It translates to CASSLIPVTGELFF.

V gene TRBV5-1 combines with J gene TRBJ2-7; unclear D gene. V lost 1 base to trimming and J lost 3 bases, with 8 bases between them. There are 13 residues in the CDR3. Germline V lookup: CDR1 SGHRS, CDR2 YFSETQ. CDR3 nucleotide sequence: TGCGCCAGCAGCTTGTATATTAACTACGAGCAGTACTTC. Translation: CASSLYINYEQYF.

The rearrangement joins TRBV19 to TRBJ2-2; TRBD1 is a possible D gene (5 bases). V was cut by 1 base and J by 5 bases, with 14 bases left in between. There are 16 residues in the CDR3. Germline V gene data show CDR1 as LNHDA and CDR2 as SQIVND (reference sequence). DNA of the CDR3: TGTGCCAGTAGTATAGGACAGCAGAAGACTACCGGGGAGCTGTTTTTT. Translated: CASSIGQQKTTGELFF.

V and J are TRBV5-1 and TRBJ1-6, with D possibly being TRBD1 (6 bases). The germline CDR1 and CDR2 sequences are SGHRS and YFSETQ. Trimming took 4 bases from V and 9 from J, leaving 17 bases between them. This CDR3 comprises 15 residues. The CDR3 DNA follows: TGCGCCAGCAGCGTAAAAGGGGGACGTGGTTCACCCCTCCACTTT. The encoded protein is CASSVKGGRGSPLHF.

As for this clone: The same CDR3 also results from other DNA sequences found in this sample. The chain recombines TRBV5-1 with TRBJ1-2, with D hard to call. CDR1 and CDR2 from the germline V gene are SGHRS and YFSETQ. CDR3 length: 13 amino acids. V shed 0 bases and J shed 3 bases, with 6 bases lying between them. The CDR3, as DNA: TGCGCCAGCAGCTTGGTCGGGGACTATGGCTACACCTTC. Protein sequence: CASSLVGDYGYTF.

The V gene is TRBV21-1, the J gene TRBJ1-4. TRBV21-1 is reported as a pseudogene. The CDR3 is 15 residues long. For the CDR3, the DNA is TGTGCCAGCAGCAAAAAGCGGGACCCAAATGAAAAACTGTTTTTT. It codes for CASSKKRDPNEKLFF.

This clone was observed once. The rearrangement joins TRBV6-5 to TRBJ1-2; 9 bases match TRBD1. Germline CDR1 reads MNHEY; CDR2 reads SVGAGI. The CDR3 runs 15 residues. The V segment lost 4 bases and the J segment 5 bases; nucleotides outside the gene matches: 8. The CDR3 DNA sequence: TGTGCCAGCAGTTCACACGGACAGGGGAGATATGGCTACACCTTC. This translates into CASSSHGQGRYGYTF.

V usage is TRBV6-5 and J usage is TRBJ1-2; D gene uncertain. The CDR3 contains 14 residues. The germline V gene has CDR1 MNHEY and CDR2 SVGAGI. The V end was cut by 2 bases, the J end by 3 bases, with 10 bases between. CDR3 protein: CASSYPSEDYGYTF. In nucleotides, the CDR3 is TGTGCCAGCAGTTACCCCTCTGAGGACTATGGCTACACCTTC.

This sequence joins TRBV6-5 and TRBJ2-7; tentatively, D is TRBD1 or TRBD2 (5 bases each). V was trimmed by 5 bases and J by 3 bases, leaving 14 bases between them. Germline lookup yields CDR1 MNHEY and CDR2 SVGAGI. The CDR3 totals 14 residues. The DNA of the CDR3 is TGTGCCAGCAGTAGCCCCGGGACGGGCTACGAGCAGTACTTC. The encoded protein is CASSSPGTGYEQYF.

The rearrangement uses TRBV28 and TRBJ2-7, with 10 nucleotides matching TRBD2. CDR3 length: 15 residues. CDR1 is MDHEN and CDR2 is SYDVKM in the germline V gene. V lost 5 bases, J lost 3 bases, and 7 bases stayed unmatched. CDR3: CASSPSGGADYEQYF. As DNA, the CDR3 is TGTGCCAGCAGTCCCAGCGGGGGGGCGGACTACGAGCAGTACTTC.